The clone carrying this T cell receptor beta chain was detected many times. What it binds is not known. Individual cDNA molecules were tagged with unique molecular identifiers, the study reported. MiXCR, run by TCRdb on the 5' RACE reads, gives a single entry per CDR3 protein. The table has 55,000 to 85,000 distinct CDR3 sequences, approximately 9.1% seen once. This sample is part of a study of early T cells in non-severe SARS-CoV-2 infection. For the study at large: Sequencing targeted bulk RNA from unsorted whole blood, leaving chains unpaired.

Study-wide results and caveats: Comparison of clonotypes with VDJdb favored anti-spike CD8 responses while missing private and CD4 specificities.

Source: whole blood, taken at baseline. This sequence was found in an adult who was a healthcare worker with PCR-confirmed SARS-CoV-2 infection or an uninfected control (not recorded which).

The CDR3 here is CASSPSLGSPSNQPQHF. DNA for the CDR3: TGTGCCAGCAGCCCCTCCTTGGGGTCGCCTAGCAATCAGCCCCAGCATTTT. The V and J genes are TRBV6-2 or TRBV6-3 and TRBJ1-5, with no clear D. Trimming shortened V by 6 bases and J by 0 bases, and 18 bases separated the two germline ends. CDR1 MNHEY and CDR2 SVGEGT come from the germline V gene. CDR3 length equals 17 residues.